The rows below give T cell receptor beta chains drawn from one sample of a study of PD-1 blockade in classical Hodgkin lymphoma. Sequencing was performed with immunoSEQ multiplex PCR; in TCRdb, only in-frame clones are kept and a portion is missing. The sample lists around 40,000 clones; around 80% were seen once. The input for sequencing was peripheral blood mononuclear cells (PBMCs), taken at baseline. The receptors shown here come from a human donor with classical Hodgkin lymphoma. The CDR3 runs from the conserved cysteine through the conserved F or W. A D gene is named only where the DNA matches it firmly. Some rows mark clone size as missing; the rest say once, few, many or name a class of expanded clone.

V	D	size	J	DNA	CDR3
TRBV5-4	-	-	TRBJ1-4	TGTGCCAGCAGCTTGTGGGGGGTCGGTGAAAAACTGTTTTTT	CASSLWGVGEKLFF
TRBV7-6	TRBD1	-	TRBJ2-5	TGTGCCAGCAGCGCTTGGACAGGTGGCGGGGAGACCCAGTACTTC	CASSAWTGGGETQYF
TRBV7-2	-	-	TRBJ1-6	TGTGCCAGCAGCTCCGACAGTAATTCACCCCTCCACTTT	CASSSDSNSPLHF
TRBV4-2	-	once	TRBJ1-1	TGTGCCAGCAGCCAAGGACACCTGAACACTGAAGCTTTCTTT	CASSQGHLNTEAFF
TRBV11-2	TRBD2	-	TRBJ2-3	TGTGCCAGCAGCGCCGCGCCGGGACTAGCGGGTATAGATACGCAGTATTTT	CASSAAPGLAGIDTQYF
TRBV11-3	TRBD2	-	TRBJ2-7	TGTGCCAGCAGCTCATTAGCGGGGGTCACCTACGAGCAGTACTTC	CASSSLAGVTYEQYF
TRBV6-5	TRBD1	-	TRBJ1-3	TGTGCCAGCAGTTTGACAGGGGGCTCTGGAAACACCATATATTTT	CASSLTGGSGNTIYF
TRBV5-1	-	-	TRBJ2-1	TGCGCCAGCAGCCTGCTGGGGGCGGGGGAATACAATGAGCAGTTCTTC	CASSLLGAGEYNEQFF
TRBV5-5	-	-	TRBJ2-5	TGTGCCAGCAGCTTGGGGGCAGCAGATCAAGAGACCCAGTACTTC	CASSLGAADQETQYF
TRBV5-6	TRBD2	-	TRBJ2-5	TGTGCCAGCAGCTTGGAACTTGCGGGGGGCCAAGAGACCCAGTACTTC	CASSLELAGGQETQYF
TRBV27	-	-	TRBJ2-1	TGTGCCAGCAGTTTATCGGGGGATGCCTACAATGAGCAGTTCTTC	CASSLSGDAYNEQFF
TRBV6-1	-	few	TRBJ1-6	TGTGCCAGCAGTGAAGCTCCGGCTTCGGGGCGCCACTTT	CASSEAPASGRHF
TRBV5-6	-	-	TRBJ2-5	TGTGCCAGCAGCCAGACGGGGGTACAAGAGACCCAGTACTTC	CASSQTGVQETQYF
TRBV7-2	-	-	TRBJ2-6	TGTGCCAGCAGCTCCGGGTCCACAAGCTCTGGGGCCAACGTCCTGACTTTC	CASSSGSTSSGANVLTF
TRBV14	-	-	TRBJ1-1	TGTGCCAGCAGCCGCGGGAGGGGACGAGGGACTGAAGCTTTCTTT	CASSRGRGRGTEAFF
TRBV19	-	-	TRBJ2-7	TGTGCCAGTAGTATAGGGGAAAGCTCCTACGAGCAGTACTTC	CASSIGESSYEQYF
TRBV7-9	-	-	TRBJ1-3	TGTACAACAGGCTCTGGAAACACCATATATTTT	CTTGSGNTIYF
TRBV27	-	-	TRBJ1-2	TGTGCCAGCCGCGAGCGGAATTCACTTAATAACTATGGCTACACCTTC	CASRERNSLNNYGYTF
TRBV6-5	-	-	TRBJ1-5	TGTGCCAGCAGTTACAGGGCATCGCCCCAGCATTTT	CASSYRASPQHF
TRBV5-8	-	-	TRBJ2-1	TGTGCCAGCAGCTTTGGCAGGGGAGTTAGTGACAATGAGCAGTTCTTC	CASSFGRGVSDNEQFF
TRBV12-5	TRBD1	-	TRBJ2-7	TGTGCTAGTGGCACTTACCGGGACAGGGCCTACGAGCAGTACTTC	CASGTYRDRAYEQYF
TRBV11-1	-	-	TRBJ1-1	TGTGCCAGCAGTACCAGGTCGAGGGGAGATGCTGAAGCTTTCTTT	CASSTRSRGDAEAFF
TRBV2	-	few	TRBJ2-5	TGTGCCAGCGGCAGGGTATCGGAGACCCAGTACTTC	CASGRVSETQYF
TRBV5-1	-	-	TRBJ2-3	TGCGCCAGCAGCTTGGCCATAGGAACAGATACGCAGTATTTT	CASSLAIGTDTQYF
TRBV9	-	-	TRBJ1-2	TGTGCCAGCAGCGTAGACGTTAACTATGGCTACACCTTC	CASSVDVNYGYTF
TRBV2	-	-	TRBJ1-1	TGTGCCAGCAGGGAAGCGGGAAGAGCTTTCTTT	CASREAGRAFF
TRBV6-5	TRBD1	-	TRBJ1-6	TGTGCCAGCAGTTACCACTTGGGACAGTATAATTCACCCCTCCACTTT	CASSYHLGQYNSPLHF
TRBV5-4	-	-	TRBJ2-5	TGTGCCAGCAGCCCTCAGGTACAAGAGACCCAGTACTTC	CASSPQVQETQYF
TRBV10-2	TRBD2	-	TRBJ2-3	TGCGCCAGCAGTGGAGTAGCGGGAGATACGCAGTATTTT	CASSGVAGDTQYF
TRBV29-1	-	-	TRBJ2-3	TGCAGCGTTGAAGGGAGACAGGGACTAAGCACAGATACGCAGTATTTT	CSVEGRQGLSTDTQYF
TRBV7-9	-	-	TRBJ1-4	TGTGCCAGCAGATTGAGGGGGGCTAATGAAAAACTGTTTTTT	CASRLRGANEKLFF
TRBV9	-	-	TRBJ2-7	TGTGCCAGCAGCCTGGGCGCGGGGGCCTTCCGGGCGGGGGAGCAGTACTTC	CASSLGAGAFRAGEQYF
TRBV23-1	-	-	TRBJ2-3	TGCGCCAGCAGTCAATCCCGGCGGGTTAGCACAGATACGCAGTATTTT	CASSQSRRVSTDTQYF
TRBV6-1	-	-	TRBJ1-5	TGTGCCAGCAGTGAAGCGTTCAGGGGCAATCAGCCCCAGCATTTT	CASSEAFRGNQPQHF
TRBV5-1	-	-	TRBJ2-7	TGCGCCAGCAGCCCGATCCCGGGGGCCTCCTACGAGCAGTACTTC	CASSPIPGASYEQYF
TRBV6-1	-	few	TRBJ1-5	TGTGCCAGCAACTTTCTCAGGGATAATCAGCCCCAGCATTTT	CASNFLRDNQPQHF
TRBV29-1	-	-	TRBJ2-5	TGCAGCGCCGACAGGATTAAAGAGACCCAGTACTTC	CSADRIKETQYF
TRBV11-2	-	-	TRBJ2-1	TGTGCCAGCAGTTATGGAGGGGGTGATGAGCAGTTCTTC	CASSYGGGDEQFF
TRBV18	-	few	TRBJ1-1	TGTGCCAGCTCACCCGAAAGGACGAACACTGAAGCTTTCTTT	CASSPERTNTEAFF
TRBV19	TRBD1	-	TRBJ1-2	TGTGCCAGTAGTGCGCTCCGGGACAGGGACAACTATGGCTACACCTTC	CASSALRDRDNYGYTF
TRBV6-1	-	few	TRBJ1-4	TGTGCCACTACACGCGGGACATCTAATGAAAAACTGTTTTTT	CATTRGTSNEKLFF
TRBV4-3	-	-	TRBJ2-7	TGCGCCAGCAGCCAAAGGGGGGGGAGCTCCTACGAGCAGTACTTC	CASSQRGGSSYEQYF
TRBV27	-	-	TRBJ2-7	TGTGCCAGCAGTGGGGGACGGGCCCTCTACGAGCAGTACTTC	CASSGGRALYEQYF
TRBV13	-	once	TRBJ2-3	TGTGCCAGCAGCTCCCCGGGGCATTTGGATACGCAGTATTTT	CASSSPGHLDTQYF
TRBV10-3	TRBD2	-	TRBJ2-2	TGTGCCATCAGTGAATCGAGCGGGACCATTCGCGGCACCGGGGAGCTGTTTTTT	CAISESSGTIRGTGELFF
TRBV2	TRBD1	few	TRBJ2-1	TGTGCCAGCAGTAAAACCAGACAGGGCTACGATGAGCAGTTCTTC	CASSKTRQGYDEQFF
TRBV9	-	once	TRBJ1-2	TGTGCCAGCAGCTTAGGGGGGCGAGACTATGGCTACACCTTC	CASSLGGRDYGYTF
TRBV4-2	-	-	TRBJ2-5	TGTGCCAGCAGAAATCTGGCTATGCAGACCCAGTACTTC	CASRNLAMQTQYF
TRBV7-8	-	-	TRBJ1-1	TGTGCCAGCAGCTTGCAGATTTCCACTGAAGCTTTCTTT	CASSLQISTEAFF
TRBV7-2	-	-	TRBJ1-2	TGTGCCAGCAGCTTAGCCCAGGGGTCGGGCTACACCTTC	CASSLAQGSGYTF
TRBV7-9	-	-	TRBJ1-1	TGTGCCAGCACCATTATTACAGGAGAGACTGAAGCTTTCTTT	CASTIITGETEAFF
TRBV4-2	-	-	TRBJ2-2	TGTGCCAGCAGCCAAGTGGGACTAAGGGGGGGCGGGGAGCTGTTTTTT	CASSQVGLRGGGELFF
TRBV6-5	-	-	TRBJ1-1	TGTGCCAGCAGTAACTTAGAGGGGAACACTGAAGCTTTCTTT	CASSNLEGNTEAFF
TRBV11-2	TRBD2	-	TRBJ2-3	TGTGCCAGCAGCTCCAACCCCCTAGCGGGGGAACAAGCAGATACGCAGTATTTT	CASSSNPLAGEQADTQYF